These T cell receptor beta chains were read from a single sample in a study of long-term antiretroviral therapy in people with HIV. Method: immunoSEQ multiplex PCR; TCRdb's copy keeps in-frame clones and lacks some. The sample lists under 50,000 clones, roughly 90% occurring once. The sequencing used unsorted PBMCs, collected 1.2 years after starting antiretroviral therapy. These receptors were collected from a woman aged 45 to 65 with HIV. CDR3s include the opening cysteine and the closing phenylalanine or tryptophan. Each record gives: clone size, J gene, D gene, V gene, CDR3 DNA, CDR3 protein. D genes are given only for firm matches. Some rows have no size entry. The others give once, few or many, or a class for an expanded clone.

-	TRBJ1-1	-	TRBV19	TGTGCCAGTGGATACAGGGAGGGCACTGAAGCTTTCTTT	CASGYREGTEAFF
-	TRBJ2-1	-	TRBV7-9	TGTGCCAGCAGGTCTCCGGGGTCTAGGGGCAATGAGCAGTTCTTC	CASRSPGSRGNEQFF
-	TRBJ2-4	-	TRBV7-2	TGTGCCAGCAGCTTAAGCCTACAGGGAGCCAAAAACATTCAGTACTTC	CASSLSLQGAKNIQYF
-	TRBJ1-1	TRBD1	TRBV27	TGTGCCAGCAGTTTATCCGGGACAGGGGGCACTGAAGCTTTCTTT	CASSLSGTGGTEAFF
-	TRBJ1-3	-	TRBV6-1	TGTGCCAGCAGGGAACTTGGATACTCTGGAAACACCATATATTTT	CASRELGYSGNTIYF
-	TRBJ1-1	-	TRBV19	TGTGCCAGTAGTATAGCGGGGGGTAGCACTGAAGCTTTCTTT	CASSIAGGSTEAFF
-	TRBJ2-7	-	TRBV6-5	TGTGCCAGCAGTCCCATGGACAGCTCGTACGAGCAGTACTTC	CASSPMDSSYEQYF
-	TRBJ2-7	-	TRBV19	TGTGCCAGTAGTGAGTCGAAAGGAGGGCAGTACTTC	CASSESKGGQYF
-	TRBJ2-5	-	TRBV14	TGTGCCAGCAGCCATCAGGGGGGCGTGAAGACCCAGTACTTC	CASSHQGGVKTQYF
-	TRBJ2-5	TRBD1	TRBV30	TGTGCCTACCAGAACAGGGGAGTTTGGGAGACCCAGTACTTC	CAYQNRGVWETQYF
-	TRBJ1-1	TRBD1	TRBV5-4	TGTGCCAGCAGCGTGGACAGGGGGCACACTGAAGCTTTCTTT	CASSVDRGHTEAFF
-	TRBJ2-4	-	TRBV10-2	TGCGCCAGCAGTTGGGGGGCAGGGGACATTCAGTACTTC	CASSWGAGDIQYF
-	TRBJ2-7	-	TRBV30	TGTGCCTGGAGTGCCGAGCGATCGGGGGAGCAGTACTTC	CAWSAERSGEQYF
-	TRBJ2-2	-	TRBV7-3	TGTGCCAGCAGCTCCTACTCGAACACCGGGGAGCTGTTTTTT	CASSSYSNTGELFF
-	TRBJ2-1	-	TRBV12-5	TGTGCTAGTGGTTTTAAGTTGAGTTTTTCCGGGGCCATAATCTCCTACAATGAGCAGTTCTTC	CASGFKLSFSGAIISYNEQFF
-	TRBJ2-7	TRBD2	TRBV7-2	TGTGCCAGCAGCTTAGTAGCGGGGGGCCAGCCTTGGAACTTC	CASSLVAGGQPWNF
few	TRBJ1-6	TRBD1	TRBV5-1	TGCGCCAGCGGACAGGGCCGCGATAATTCACCCCTCCACTTT	CASGQGRDNSPLHF
-	TRBJ2-1	TRBD1	TRBV2	TGTGCCAGCAGTGATGGACAGGGTACGGATGAGCAGTTCTTC	CASSDGQGTDEQFF
-	TRBJ2-7	-	TRBV5-1	TGCGCCAGCAGCTTGGTAGGGTTTTCCTCCTACGAGCAGTACTTC	CASSLVGFSSYEQYF
few	TRBJ1-2	-	TRBV5-4	TGTGCCAGCAGCTTGGAGCCGCAGGGTACTTGGGGCTACACCTTC	CASSLEPQGTWGYTF
-	TRBJ1-5	-	TRBV30	TGTGCCTGGAGTGTACGGGCCGGATCTCAGCCCCAGCATTTT	CAWSVRAGSQPQHF
-	TRBJ1-2	-	TRBV1	TGCACCAGCAGCCAAGATGGGGGGGCGTATGGCTACACCTTC	CTSSQDGGAYGYTF
-	TRBJ1-2	TRBD1	TRBV25-1	TGTGCCAGCAGCGGGACAGGGGGCCGCTATGGCTACACCTTC	CASSGTGGRYGYTF
-	TRBJ1-2	-	TRBV6-5	TGTGCCAGCAGTTACTCTTTCCGGGTTGGCTACACCTTC	CASSYSFRVGYTF
-	TRBJ2-2	-	TRBV11-3	TGTGCCAGCAGCTTAGATTTTGTATGGCAGTCGAACACCGGGGAGCTGTTTTTT	CASSLDFVWQSNTGELFF
-	TRBJ2-1	TRBD1	TRBV5-1	TGCGCCAGCAGCCTATGGGACAGGGACAATGAGCAGTTCTTC	CASSLWDRDNEQFF
-	TRBJ2-1	-	TRBV4-2	TGTGCCAGCAGCCAACAGGTGGAACAGGGTGCCGATGAGCAGTTCTTC	CASSQQVEQGADEQFF
-	TRBJ1-1	TRBD1	TRBV10-3	TGTGCCATCAAAGCTAGGCCGGGACAGGAAACTATTCTGAACACTGAAGCTTTCTTT	CAIKARPGQETILNTEAFF
-	TRBJ1-1	-	TRBV6-1	TGTGCCAGCAGTGAATGGGGGAATCAGAACACTGAAGCTTTCTTT	CASSEWGNQNTEAFF
-	TRBJ2-4	TRBD1	TRBV15	TGTGCCACCAGCAGAGGGGGGACAGAAAACATTCAGTACTTC	CATSRGGTENIQYF
-	TRBJ2-5	TRBD2	TRBV30	TGTGCCTGGAGTAGGGCGGGGGTAGAGACCCAGTACTTC	CAWSRAGVETQYF
-	TRBJ1-5	-	TRBV7-8	TGTGCCAGCAGCTTGCAGGGACGGAATCAGCCCCAGCATTTT	CASSLQGRNQPQHF
once	TRBJ2-5	TRBD2	TRBV4-1	TGCGCCAGCAGCCAAGAGGTGCGGACTAGCGGACAAGAGACCCAGTACTTC	CASSQEVRTSGQETQYF
-	TRBJ2-1	-	TRBV19	TGTGCCAGTAGTTCCCGCTACAATGAGCAGTTCTTC	CASSSRYNEQFF
-	TRBJ2-7	-	TRBV18	TGTGCCAGCTCACCCCTTCCTTCGAGCGAGCAGTACTTC	CASSPLPSSEQYF
-	TRBJ2-7	TRBD2	TRBV6-1	TGTGCCAGCAGTGGGGGGACTAGCGGGGGGTTTACCTACGAGCAGTACTTC	CASSGGTSGGFTYEQYF
-	TRBJ2-7	-	TRBV4-2	TGTGCCAGCAGCCAAGAACCGGACTACGAGCAGTACTTC	CASSQEPDYEQYF
once	TRBJ2-7	TRBD1	TRBV2	TGTGCCAGCAGTAAAGGACAGGGGAAGAACGAGCAGTACTTC	CASSKGQGKNEQYF
few	TRBJ2-7	TRBD1	TRBV18	TGTGCCAGCTCACCACAACAGGGGGCAGGTGAGCAGTACTTC	CASSPQQGAGEQYF
-	TRBJ2-5	TRBD2	TRBV2	TGTGCCAGCAGGGGCCTTAGCGGGGGGGCCGGGGAGACCCAGTACTTC	CASRGLSGGAGETQYF
-	TRBJ2-2	-	TRBV5-1	TGCGCCAGCAGCTTGGCCCCAGGATCGGACACCGGGGAGCTGTTTTTT	CASSLAPGSDTGELFF
-	TRBJ1-6	-	TRBV6-1	TGTGCCAGCAGTGAGGGGGTGCGCTCCTATAATTCACCCCTCCACTTT	CASSEGVRSYNSPLHF
-	TRBJ2-5	TRBD2	TRBV18	TGTGCCAGCTCACTCCGGACTAGCGGGGGCCTATCTCCAGAGACCCAGTACTTC	CASSLRTSGGLSPETQYF
-	TRBJ2-5	TRBD2	TRBV5-4	TGTGCCAGCAGCTTGGATGTGGCTAGCGGGGGGGCAGAGACCCAGTACTTC	CASSLDVASGGAETQYF
-	TRBJ1-6	TRBD1	TRBV5-5	TGTGCCAGCAGCCACACCGGGACAGCATCTGATTCACCCCTCCACTTT	CASSHTGTASDSPLHF
-	TRBJ1-2	-	TRBV4-3	TGCGCCAGCAGCCAAGACAAACAGGGACGACACTATGGCTACACCTTC	CASSQDKQGRHYGYTF
-	TRBJ1-1	-	TRBV2	TGTGCCAGCAGTGAAGTCACGGTTTTTGAAGCTTTCTTT	CASSEVTVFEAFF
-	TRBJ1-2	-	TRBV5-1	TGCGCCAGCAGCTTGGATCCAGCTAACTATGGCTACACCTTC	CASSLDPANYGYTF
-	TRBJ2-7	-	TRBV7-9	TGTGCCAGCAGCACCAGCAAGTTCGGGACCTACGAGCAGTACTTC	CASSTSKFGTYEQYF